This passage covers 15 T cell receptor beta chains from one sample sequenced in a study of blood T cell repertoires in COVID-19. TCRdb's copy holds only in-frame clones and misses some; the assay was immunoSEQ multiplex PCR. The data contain 450,000 to 600,000 clones, roughly 90% of them singletons. The material sequenced was PBMCs or T cells enriched from blood (not recorded which). Receptor source: a young woman who had recovered from COVID-19.

This chain links TRBV7-2 with TRBJ2-1; possibly TRBD2 for D (7 bases). Germline V lookup: CDR1 SGHTA, CDR2 FQGNSA. Trimming took off 4 bases at V and 7 bases at J, with 11 bases between the two ends. CDR3 length equals 13 residues. Here the CDR3 reads CASSWGGGNEQFF. CDR3 DNA sequence: TGTGCCAGCAGCTGGGGAGGGGGAAATGAGCAGTTCTTC.

The chain links TRBV7-6 to TRBJ1-3; no reliable D call. Trimming shortened V by 5 bases and J by 0 bases, and 14 bases separated the two germline ends. This CDR3 contains 16 residues. From germline, CDR1 is SGHVS and CDR2 FNYEAQ. CDR3 coding DNA: TGTGCCAGCAGCCCCTGGGTGGAGAACTCTGGAAACACCATATATTTT. Translation: CASSPWVENSGNTIYF.

The V and J genes are TRBV5-5 and TRBJ2-5; TRBD1 aligns across 7 bases. Unmatched junction bases numbered 7, after V lost 0 bases and J lost 5 bases. The CDR3 extends over 15 amino acids. Germline assignment: CDR1 SGHKS and CDR2 YYEKEE (reference sequence). The CDR3, as DNA: TGTGCCAGCAGCTTGGCTGGGACAGTGCGGGAGACCCAGTACTTC. Translating it yields CASSLAGTVRETQYF.

CDR3 sequence (DNA): TGTGCCAGCAGCTTAGATCTCCCCAGTGTTGAAGCTTTCTTT. Its translation is CASSLDLPSVEAFF. The chain combines TRBV7-2 with TRBJ1-1; D remains ambiguous. Germline V gene sequence: CDR1 SGHTA, CDR2 FQGNSA. There are 14 residues in the CDR3. Trimming took 1 base from V and 7 from J, leaving 13 bases between them. The entire variable domain, with the rest obtained from reference TRBV7-2 and TRBJ1-1, is as follows: GAGVSQSPSNKVTEKGKDVELRCDPISGHTALYWYRQSLGQGLEFLIYFQGNSAPDKSGLPSDRFSAERTGGSVSTLTIQRTQQEDSAVYLCASSLDLPSVEAFFGQGTRLTVV.

J is TRBJ2-1 and V is TRBV10-3; 14 bases fit TRBD2. Trimming took 8 bases from V and 0 from J; bases not matched to a gene: 15. The germline V gene has CDR1 ENHRY and CDR2 SYGVKD. The CDR3 sequence is 20 residues long. The CDR3 DNA follows: TGTGCCATCGGGGCACCGGGACTAGCGGGGGCCCTGAGCTCCTACAATGAGCAGTTCTTC. As protein: CAIGAPGLAGALSSYNEQFF.

V and J are TRBV28 and TRBJ1-3; D is possibly TRBD1 (5 bases). Trimming removed 6 bases from V and 4 bases from J, with 10 bases in between. The CDR3 has 13 amino acids. The germline CDR1 and CDR2 sequences are MDHEN and SYDVKM. As DNA, the CDR3 is TGTGCCAGCAGAGGAGGGGTCGGAAACACCATATATTTT. Protein sequence: CASRGGVGNTIYF.

The chain joins TRBV27 to TRBJ1-1, with D uncertain. CDR1 MNHEY and CDR2 SMNVEV come from the germline V gene (reference sequence). CDR3 length equals 18 residues. V shed 0 bases and J shed 7 bases, with 24 bases lying between them. CDR3 sequence (DNA): TGTGCCAGCAGTTTATCCCCCGGGAAAGGTGCTCCGAAGAATGAAGCTTTCTTT. Translating gives CASSLSPGKGAPKNEAFF.

The rearrangement joins TRBV30 to TRBJ2-7; 8 bases are a match to TRBD1. The CDR3 sequence is 15 residues long. V shed 2 bases, J shed 0 bases, and the junction held 6 bases outside the gene matches. CDR1 is GTSNPN, CDR2 SVGIG, per germline (reference sequence). CDR3 DNA: TGTGCCTGGAGTCTGGGACAGGCGAGCTCCTACGAGCAGTACTTC. Translation: CAWSLGQASSYEQYF.

The chain is built from TRBV4-1 and TRBJ2-7; tentatively, D is TRBD2 (5 bases). V lost 0 bases and J lost 4, with 16 bases in between. Germline V CDR1 and CDR2: MGHRA, YSYEKL. This CDR3 is built from 16 residues. CDR3 nucleotides: TGCGCCAGCAGCCAAGAAAGAGGGCTGCCGGTGTACGAGCAGTACTTC. Encoded protein: CASSQERGLPVYEQYF.

The chain carries TRBV4-2 and TRBJ2-7; 12 bases are a match to TRBD2. Per germline, CDR1 LGHNA and CDR2 YNFKEQ. This CDR3 contains 15 residues. The V gene end was trimmed by 8 bases and the J gene end by 4 bases; junction bases not matched to a gene: 9. CDR3 sequence reads: CASGPTSGGRYEQYF. For the CDR3, the DNA is TGTGCCAGCGGCCCCACTAGCGGGGGGCGATACGAGCAGTACTTC.

V gene TRBV7-6 combines with J gene TRBJ2-7; 7 bases match TRBD1. Germline CDR1 SGHVS, CDR2 FNYEAQ. The CDR3 sequence is 16 residues long. The trim removed 3 bases at V and 2 bases at J, leaving 10 bases unmatched. The CDR3 nucleotides read TGTGCCAGCAGCTTCGCCCCGGGACAGTTTACCTACGAGCAGTACTTC. The encoded protein is CASSFAPGQFTYEQYF.

This chain joins TRBV27 and TRBJ2-3, with TRBD2 identical over 14 bases. Per germline, CDR1 MNHEY and CDR2 SMNVEV (reference sequence). J was trimmed by 10 bases and V by 5 bases; bases with no gene match: 8. This CDR3 comprises 15 residues. CDR3 coding DNA: TGTGCCAGCAGTCGGACAGGGACTAGCGGGGGTCCGCAGTATTTT. Translating gives CASSRTGTSGGPQYF.

This clone was counted at least ten times. The CDR3 sequence is CASSPLQGVEAKNIQYF. The DNA for the CDR3 is TGTGCCAGCTCACCACTTCAGGGTGTCGAGGCCAAAAACATTCAGTACTTC. The chain links TRBV18 to TRBJ2-4, with D possibly matching TRBD1 (5 bases). CDR3 size: 17 residues. Germline V lookup: CDR1 KGHSH, CDR2 LQKENI. The germline V and J ends were trimmed by 1 base and 1 base, with 14 bases remaining between them. Full variable domain (rest looked up from reference TRBV18 and TRBJ2-4): NAGVMQNPRHLVRRRGQEARLRCSPMKGHSHVYWYRQLPEEGLKFMVYLQKENIIDESGMPKERFSAEFPKEGPSILRIQQVVRGDSAAYFCASSPLQGVEAKNIQYFGAGTRLSVL.

The V and J genes are TRBV9 and TRBJ2-2; a possible D gene is TRBD2 (6 bases). The CDR3 consists of 18 residues. Per germline, CDR1 SGDLS and CDR2 YYNGEE. V lost 0 bases and J 4 bases, leaving 19 bases between the germline ends. CDR3 sequence: CASSVAREAVQGTGELFF. The CDR3 DNA sequence: TGTGCCAGCAGCGTAGCCAGGGAGGCCGTCCAAGGCACCGGGGAGCTGTTTTTT.

This rearrangement joins TRBV6-5 to TRBJ2-5, with 11 bases lining up with TRBD2. Germline CDR1 reads MNHEY; CDR2 reads SVGAGI. With 6 bases clipped from V and 4 bases from J, the junction kept 4 bases outside the gene matches. The CDR3 totals 14 residues. CDR3 loop: CASRGSGGVETQYF. The CDR3 coding sequence is TGTGCCAGCAGGGGTAGCGGGGGGGTAGAGACCCAGTACTTC.